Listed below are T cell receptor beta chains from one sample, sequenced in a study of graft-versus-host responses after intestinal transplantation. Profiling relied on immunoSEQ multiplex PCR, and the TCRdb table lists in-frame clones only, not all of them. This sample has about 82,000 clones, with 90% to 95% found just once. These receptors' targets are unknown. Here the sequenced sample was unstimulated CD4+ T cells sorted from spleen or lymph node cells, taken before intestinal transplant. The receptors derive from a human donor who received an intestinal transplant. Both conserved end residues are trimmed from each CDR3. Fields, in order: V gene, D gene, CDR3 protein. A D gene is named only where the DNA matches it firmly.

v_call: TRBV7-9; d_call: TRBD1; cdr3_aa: ASSLAWGGTGGSNEQF
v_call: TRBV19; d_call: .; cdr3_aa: ASTTGSNTEAF
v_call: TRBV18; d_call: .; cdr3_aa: ASSPIQALTDNEQF
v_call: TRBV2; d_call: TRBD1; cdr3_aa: ASSRQGSETQY
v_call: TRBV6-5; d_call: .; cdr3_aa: ASSYSGGTNEQY
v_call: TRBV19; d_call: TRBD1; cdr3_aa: ASSLTGGDEQF
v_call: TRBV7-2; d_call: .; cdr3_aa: ASSLVRAGANVLT
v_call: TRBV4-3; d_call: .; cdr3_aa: ASSQDSSSPAYEQY
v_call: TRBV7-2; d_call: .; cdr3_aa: ASSWGLSGALGQPQH
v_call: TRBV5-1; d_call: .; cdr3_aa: ASSLAGSYEQY
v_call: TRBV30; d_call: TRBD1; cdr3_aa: AWSVRGTGGYEQY
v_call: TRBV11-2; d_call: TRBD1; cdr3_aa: ASSLGFGTGGRNTEAF
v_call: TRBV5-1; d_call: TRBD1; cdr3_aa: ASSFLGQGGGNTIY
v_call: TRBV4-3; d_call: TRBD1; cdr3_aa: ASSQTWDRISPYEQY
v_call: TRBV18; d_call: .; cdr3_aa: ASSPGQNSYEQY
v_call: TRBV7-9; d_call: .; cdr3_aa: ASSPTAGLNEKLF
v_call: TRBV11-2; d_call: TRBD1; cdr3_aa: ASSLDLMGQGTSNQPQH
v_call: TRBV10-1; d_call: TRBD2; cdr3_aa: ASSRTSGGDTDTQY
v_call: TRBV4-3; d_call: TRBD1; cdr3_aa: ASSQDRVSNQPQH
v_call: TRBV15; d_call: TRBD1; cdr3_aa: ATSRSGTGYEQY
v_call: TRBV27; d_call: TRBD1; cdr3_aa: ASSSRTGEGYGYT
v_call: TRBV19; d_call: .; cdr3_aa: ASSASMTIRRLF
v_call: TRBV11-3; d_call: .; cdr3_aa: ATSRAAGTDTQY
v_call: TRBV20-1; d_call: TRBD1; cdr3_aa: AFQGDTEAF
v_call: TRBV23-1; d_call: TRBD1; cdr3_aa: ASSPGQLRTEAF
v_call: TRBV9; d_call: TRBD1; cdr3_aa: ASSVSPDRDEKLF
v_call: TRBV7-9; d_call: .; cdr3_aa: ASSVARTGELF
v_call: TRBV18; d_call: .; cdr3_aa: ASSPGGRDAQY
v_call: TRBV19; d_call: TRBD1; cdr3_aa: ASSIVGTGDNGYT
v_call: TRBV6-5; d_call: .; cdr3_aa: ASSSLGSSTDTQY
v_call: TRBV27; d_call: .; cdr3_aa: ASRSQGGGNQPQH
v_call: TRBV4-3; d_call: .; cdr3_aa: ASSQGGGVVTDTQY
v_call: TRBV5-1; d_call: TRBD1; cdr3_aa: ASSLGTAGNTIY
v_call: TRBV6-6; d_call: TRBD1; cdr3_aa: ASSLQGPPYEQY
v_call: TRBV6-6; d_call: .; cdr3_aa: ASQGPNQPQH
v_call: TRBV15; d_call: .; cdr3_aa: ATSRPQRNTEAF
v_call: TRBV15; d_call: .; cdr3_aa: ATSRDRTRGYGYT
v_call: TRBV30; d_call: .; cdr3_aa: AWRRPYEQY
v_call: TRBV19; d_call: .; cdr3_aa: ASSIVVRQPQH
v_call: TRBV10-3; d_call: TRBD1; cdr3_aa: AISDPDRGRRGYT
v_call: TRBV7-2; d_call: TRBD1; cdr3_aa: ASSSGTGGLYGYT
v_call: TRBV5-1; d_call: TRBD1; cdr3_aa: ASSLGGQGIEAF
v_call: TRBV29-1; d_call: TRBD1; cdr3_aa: SVLGGAGQPQH
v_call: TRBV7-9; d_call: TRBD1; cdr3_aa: ASSLGPGQVTEAF
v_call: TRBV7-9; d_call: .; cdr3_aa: ASSSQGLVENTIY